What follows is one T cell receptor beta chain and its context. The antigen is unknown. This entry belongs to a study of OX40 agonist ivuxolimab in advanced cancers. In the study overall: Therapy given before enrollment (anti-PD-1, anti-PD-L1 or anti-CTLA-4) was allowed, and roughly 42% had some.

Germline V gene lookup returns CDR1 ENHRY and CDR2 SYGVKD. V dropped 6 bases and J dropped 7 bases, with 20 bases sitting between them. This CDR3 is 15 amino acids long. The method was immunoSEQ multiplex PCR; TCRdb's version includes in-frame clones alone and lacks a portion of them. Among about 130,000 clones listed, about 92% were seen once. The study's findings and limits: The average count of expanded clones was higher among CD8+ T cells than among CD4+.

The chain combines TRBV10-3 with TRBJ2-3; TRBD1 might be the D (6 bases). The sequence was collected from an adult with an advanced solid tumor such as melanoma, head and neck, liver or kidney cancer. The sample here was CD4+ or CD8+ T cells sorted from blood, taken in a trial of the OX40 agonist ivuxolimab. The CDR3, as DNA: TGTGCCATCAGATCACAGGGTTCCCCCTCTCATACGCAGTATTTT. Protein product: CAIRSQGSPSHTQYF.